This T cell receptor beta chain was documented in a study of regulatory T cells in long-lasting Graves disease. Study findings and constraints: Repertoires from persistent disease leaned toward TRBV28, TRBJ1-2 and TRBJ2-5.

Time point noted: newly diagnosed GD, antithyroid drugs for less than 3 months. RNA isolated from PBMCs was used to make the TCR library. V gave up 4 bases and J gave up 6 bases; unmatched junction bases: 15. The CDR3 has 17 amino acids. Germline V gene lookup returns CDR1 MGHDK and CDR2 SYGVNS. With regard to this clonotype: The antigen remains unidentified.

iRepertoire HTBI primers and Arm-PCR of CDR3 regions built TCR beta libraries. Each CDR3 protein is one row after TCRdb ran MiXCR on the multiplex PCR reads. The table shows 440,000 or so distinct CDR3 sequences, with about 16% occurring only once. The same sample was also studied in work on T cells in Graves' hyperthyroidism and ophthalmopathy.

The sample here was peripheral blood mononuclear cells (PBMCs), taken at new diagnosis, from a patient treated with antithyroid drugs. The sequence came from a woman younger than 45 with Graves disease. The V call is TRBV25-1, the J call TRBJ2-7; 10 bases agree with TRBD2. The CDR3 nucleotides are TGTGCCAGCAGTGGTTTCAGGGAAAGCGGGAGGGCCGGCGAGCAGTACTTC. Protein: CASSGFRESGRAGEQYF.